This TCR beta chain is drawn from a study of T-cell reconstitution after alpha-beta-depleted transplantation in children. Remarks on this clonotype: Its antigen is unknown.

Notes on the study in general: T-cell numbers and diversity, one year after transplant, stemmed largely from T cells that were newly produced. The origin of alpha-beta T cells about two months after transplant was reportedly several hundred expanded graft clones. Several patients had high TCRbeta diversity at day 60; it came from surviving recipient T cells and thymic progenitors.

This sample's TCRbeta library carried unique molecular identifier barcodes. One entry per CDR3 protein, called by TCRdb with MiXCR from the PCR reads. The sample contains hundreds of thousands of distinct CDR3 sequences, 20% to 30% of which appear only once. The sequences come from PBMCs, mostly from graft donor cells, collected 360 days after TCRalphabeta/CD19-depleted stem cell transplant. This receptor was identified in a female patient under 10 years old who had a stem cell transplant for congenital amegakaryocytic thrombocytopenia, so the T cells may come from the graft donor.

The CDR3 coding sequence is TGTGCCAGCAGCTTGGCTTTACGACAGGGGAACACTGAAGCTTTCTTT. Translation: CASSLALRQGNTEAFF. The genes are TRBV5-4 and TRBJ1-1, with 7 bases that match TRBD1. With V trimmed by 0 bases and J by 1 base, 6 bases remained unmatched. CDR3 length: 16 amino acids. CDR1 SGHNT and CDR2 YYREEE come from the germline V gene (reference sequence).